Listed below are T cell receptor beta chains from one sample, sequenced in a study of PD-L1 blockade in urothelial cancer. Generated by immunoSEQ multiplex PCR, the TCRdb table keeps only in-frame clones and is missing some. The top ten clones hold about 25% of a sample with tens of thousands of clones, around nine tenths of them seen once. Sequenced here: PBMCs, sampled around atezolizumab (anti-PD-L1) treatment. The receptors come from a donor over 35 with urothelial cancer. CDR3s include the opening cysteine and the closing phenylalanine or tryptophan. A D gene is named only where the DNA matches it firmly. Rows give clone size only sometimes, using once, few, many, or a class for an expanded clone.

size	D	V	length	J	DNA	CDR3
.	TRBD1	TRBV7-9	15	TRBJ2-7	TGTGCCAGCAGCCCAAACAGGGGGGACACCTACGAGCAGTACTTC	CASSPNRGDTYEQYF
few	TRBD1	TRBV7-8	16	TRBJ1-5	TGTGCCAGCAGCTTAGTAGGGACAGTGAGCAATCAGCCCCAGCATTTT	CASSLVGTVSNQPQHF
.	TRBD1	TRBV7-6	17	TRBJ2-3	TGTGCCAGCAGCTTAAGGGACAGGGGAAGTAGGGCAGATACGCAGTATTTT	CASSLRDRGSRADTQYF
.	TRBD1	TRBV28	13	TRBJ2-5	TGTGCCAGCCAAGGGGGCTGGGGAGAGACCCAGTACTTC	CASQGGWGETQYF
.	TRBD2	TRBV7-8	18	TRBJ2-7	TGTGCCAGCAGCTTATGGCTAGCGGGGGAGATCCCGCTCCTCGAGCAGTACTTC	CASSLWLAGEIPLLEQYF
.	.	TRBV5-6	12	TRBJ1-2	TGTGCCAGCAGCCGAAGGAGGGACGGCTACACCTTC	CASSRRRDGYTF
.	.	TRBV7-2	14	TRBJ1-3	TGTGCCAGCACCACACAAAGCTCTGGAAACACCATATATTTT	CASTTQSSGNTIYF
.	.	TRBV2	12	TRBJ1-2	TGTGCCACCGGGGGGGGCCTCTATGGCTACACCTTC	CATGGGLYGYTF
.	TRBD2	TRBV28	17	TRBJ2-3	TGTGCCAGCAGCCGCGGACTAGCGGATACTAGCACAGATACGCAGTATTTT	CASSRGLADTSTDTQYF
.	.	TRBV7-3	15	TRBJ1-2	TGTGCCAGCAGCTTAAATGGGCCCCGGGCGGGCGGCTACACCTTC	CASSLNGPRAGGYTF
.	.	TRBV29-1	13	TRBJ1-2	TGCAGCGTAACCACAGGGTTTCGCTATGGCTACACCTTC	CSVTTGFRYGYTF
few	TRBD1	TRBV7-9	15	TRBJ1-5	TGTGCCAGCAGCTCAACGACAGGGCCGAATCAGCCCCAGCATTTT	CASSSTTGPNQPQHF
.	TRBD2	TRBV14	18	TRBJ2-1	TGTGCCAGCAGCCAAGATCTGAGACTAGCGGGAGTCGGTAATGAGCAGTTCTTC	CASSQDLRLAGVGNEQFF
few	.	TRBV29-1	15	TRBJ1-2	TGCAGCGTTGCGGCGATCCGGGGGGCCGGCTATGGCTACACCTTC	CSVAAIRGAGYGYTF
.	.	TRBV6-6	12	TRBJ1-2	TGTGCCAGCAGCGGCAGCCAGGGTGGCTACACCTTC	CASSGSQGGYTF
.	.	TRBV19	14	TRBJ1-3	TGTGCCAGTAGTATAGACAGCGGTGGAAACACCATATATTTT	CASSIDSGGNTIYF
.	.	TRBV30	13	TRBJ1-5	TGTGCCTGGAGTGTACAGGCGGATCAGCCCCAGCATTTT	CAWSVQADQPQHF
few	TRBD1	TRBV6-1	16	TRBJ1-3	TGTGCCAGCAGTGCCACTCTCGGGGGACAGGGAAACACCATATATTTT	CASSATLGGQGNTIYF
.	TRBD2	TRBV6-5	15	TRBJ2-1	TGTGCCAGCAGTCACACCGGACTAGCGGGAGTTGAGCAGTTCTTC	CASSHTGLAGVEQFF
.	TRBD1	TRBV5-4	18	TRBJ1-5	TGTGCCAGCAGTAAAGGCCCCCCGGGACAGGGGCGGAATCAGCCCCAGCATTTT	CASSKGPPGQGRNQPQHF
.	.	TRBV9	14	TRBJ2-7	TGTGCCAGCAGCCCAGAGGGGGGGGCGGGCGAGCAGTACTTC	CASSPEGGAGEQYF
.	.	TRBV18	15	TRBJ1-5	TGTGCCAGCTCACCAGGGGAGGGGTCGGGGCGGCCCCAGCATTTT	CASSPGEGSGRPQHF
.	TRBD2	TRBV4-3	16	TRBJ2-5	TGCGCCAGCAGCCCTAACCCCGCGGGCGGGGGAGAGACCCAGTACTTC	CASSPNPAGGGETQYF
.	TRBD1	TRBV19	21	TRBJ1-2	TGTGCCAGTAGTGCGGACAGGAATTCCTACGGGGCTCCCATCCGTAACTATGGCTACACCTTC	CASSADRNSYGAPIRNYGYTF
.	TRBD2	TRBV6-1	11	TRBJ2-5	TGTGCCACTGGGGGGGGAGCGACCCAGTACTTC	CATGGGATQYF
.	.	TRBV6-1	14	TRBJ1-1	TGTGCCAGTCTATCCTTCTCCATGAACACTGAAGCTTTCTTT	CASLSFSMNTEAFF
.	.	TRBV9	15	TRBJ2-1	TGTGCCAGCAGCGTAGAGCAGCGGGCGGCGGGTGAGCAGTTCTTC	CASSVEQRAAGEQFF
once	.	TRBV27	13	TRBJ2-1	TGTGCCAGCAAGCGGAGCTCCTACAATGAGCAGTTCTTC	CASKRSSYNEQFF
few	TRBD1	TRBV6-6	16	TRBJ2-7	TGTGCCAGCAGTCAGAGTACCGGGACAGGGGGTTACGAGCAGTACTTC	CASSQSTGTGGYEQYF
.	TRBD2	TRBV29-1	14	TRBJ2-3	TGCAGCGCTTCCCGTAGCGGGGGGGGAGATACGCAGTATTTT	CSASRSGGGDTQYF
.	TRBD2	TRBV18	15	TRBJ2-1	TGTGCCAGCTCAGTCGCGGGAGCCACCTACAATGAGCAGTTCTTC	CASSVAGATYNEQFF
.	.	TRBV4-2	16	TRBJ2-7	TGTGCCAGCAGCCAAGAGGTTAGTTCCCTCTCCTACGAGCAGTACTTC	CASSQEVSSLSYEQYF
.	TRBD2	TRBV6-1	13	TRBJ2-3	TGTGCCAGCACCTATAGCGGGGTAGATACGCAGTATTTT	CASTYSGVDTQYF
.	.	TRBV4-3	15	TRBJ2-7	TGCGCCAGCAGCCAAGCGGTGGGACTTGTCTCGGAGCAGTACTTC	CASSQAVGLVSEQYF
.	.	TRBV28	17	TRBJ2-7	TGTGCCAGCAGTTTTCCCATCCGGGACAAGCTCCACTACGAGCAGTACTTC	CASSFPIRDKLHYEQYF
.	.	TRBV29-1	10	TRBJ1-1	TGCAGCGTTGTGGGGGGGGTGGCTTTCTTT	CSVVGGVAFF
.	.	TRBV29-1	13	TRBJ2-7	TGCAGCGTTGAAGAGGGCTACGACTACGAGCAGTACTTC	CSVEEGYDYEQYF
.	.	TRBV19	15	TRBJ2-6	TGTGCCAGTAGGGCCGAAAGCTCTGGGGCCAACGTCCTGACTTTC	CASRAESSGANVLTF
.	.	TRBV28	12	TRBJ2-7	TGTGCCAGCAGTTCCCCGGGGTACGAGCAGTACTTC	CASSSPGYEQYF
.	TRBD2	TRBV5-1	16	TRBJ2-1	TGCGCCAGCAGCTTGGAGGGCCTAGCGGGAGTTAGGGAGCAGTTCTTC	CASSLEGLAGVREQFF
.	TRBD1	TRBV5-4	15	TRBJ2-5	TGTGCCAGCAGCCTCCAACCGGGACAGGGGGAGACCCAGTACTTC	CASSLQPGQGETQYF
.	TRBD1	TRBV2	14	TRBJ1-4	TGTGCCAGCCGACAGGGGGAGGGGTCTGAAAAACTGTTTTTT	CASRQGEGSEKLFF
.	TRBD2	TRBV7-2	16	TRBJ2-5	TGTGCCAGCAGCCCTCTGACTAGCGGGAGCAAAGAGACCCAGTACTTC	CASSPLTSGSKETQYF
.	.	TRBV6-1	15	TRBJ2-3	TGTGCCAGCAGGGTTAGACGGAGTAATACAGATACGCAGTATTTT	CASRVRRSNTDTQYF
.	TRBD2	TRBV4-1	15	TRBJ2-7	TGCGCCAGCAGGGAGGGACTAGCGGGAGGGGACGAGCAGTACTTC	CASREGLAGGDEQYF
.	.	TRBV6-5	14	TRBJ2-3	TGTGCCAGCAGTCCCCTGGGAGCCGGGGATACGCAGTATTTT	CASSPLGAGDTQYF
.	.	TRBV9	16	TRBJ2-3	TGTGCCAGCAGCGTAAGACCTATCACAGCCACAGATACGCAGTATTTT	CASSVRPITATDTQYF
.	TRBD1	TRBV4-1	16	TRBJ1-5	TGCGCCAGCAGCCACCCGACAGGGGCTGGGGATCAGCCCCAGCATTTT	CASSHPTGAGDQPQHF